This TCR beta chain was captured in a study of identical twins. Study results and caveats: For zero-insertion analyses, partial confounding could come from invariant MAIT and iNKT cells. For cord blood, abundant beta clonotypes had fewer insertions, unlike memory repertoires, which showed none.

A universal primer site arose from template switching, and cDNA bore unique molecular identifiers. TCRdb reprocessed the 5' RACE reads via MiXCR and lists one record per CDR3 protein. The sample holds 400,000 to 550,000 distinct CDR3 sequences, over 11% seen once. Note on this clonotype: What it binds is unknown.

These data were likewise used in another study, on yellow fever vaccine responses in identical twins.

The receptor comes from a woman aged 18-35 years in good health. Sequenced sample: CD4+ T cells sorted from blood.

In nucleotides, the CDR3 is TGTGCCAGCAGCTCATACAGGGATGAAAAACTGTTTTTT. Protein: CASSSYRDEKLFF. J is TRBJ1-4 and V is TRBV11-2; D possibly corresponds to TRBD1 (6 bases). CDR3 length: 13 residues. Germline V gene sequence: CDR1 SGHAT, CDR2 FQNNGV. V was cut by 4 bases and J by 6 bases, with 9 bases left in between. Together with reference TRBV11-2 and TRBJ1-4, the CDR3 gives the full variable domain: EAGVAQSPRYKIIEKRQSVAFWCNPISGHATLYWYQQILGQGPKLLIQFQNNGVVDDSQLPKDRFSAERLKGVDSTLKIQPAKLEDSAVYLCASSSYRDEKLFFGSGTQLSVL.